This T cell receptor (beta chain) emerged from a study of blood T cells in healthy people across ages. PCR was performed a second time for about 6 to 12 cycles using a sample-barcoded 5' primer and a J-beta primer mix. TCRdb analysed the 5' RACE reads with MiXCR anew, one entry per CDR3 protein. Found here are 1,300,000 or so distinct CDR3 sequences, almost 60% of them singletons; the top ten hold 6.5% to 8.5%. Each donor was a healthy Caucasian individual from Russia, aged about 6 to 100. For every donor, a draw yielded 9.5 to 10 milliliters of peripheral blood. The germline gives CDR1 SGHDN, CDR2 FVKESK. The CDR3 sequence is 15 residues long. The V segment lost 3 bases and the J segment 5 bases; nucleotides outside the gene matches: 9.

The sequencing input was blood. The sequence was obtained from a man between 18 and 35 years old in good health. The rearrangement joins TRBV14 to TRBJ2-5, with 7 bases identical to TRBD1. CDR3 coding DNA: TGTGCCAGCAGCCAGGGGACAGCGGCTCGGGAGACCCAGTACTTC. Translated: CASSQGTAARETQYF. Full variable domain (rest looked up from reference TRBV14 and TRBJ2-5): EAGVTQFPSHSVIEKGQTVTLRCDPISGHDNLYWYRRVMGKEIKFLLHFVKESKQDESGMPNNRFLAERTGGTYSTLKVQPAELEDSGVYFCASSQGTAARETQYFGPGTRLLVL.